These 22 T cell receptor beta chains came from one sample sequenced in a study of cytomegalovirus exposure and HLA in healthy donors. Data came from immunoSEQ multiplex PCR; TCRdb stores just in-frame clones and leaves some out. The sample has a few hundred thousand clones; around 90% are singletons. The sample comprised PBMCs. The receptors were sampled from a woman aged 18-30 years in good health and CMV-seronegative.

The chain joins TRBV28 to TRBJ2-3, with D maybe TRBD1 (6 bases). The CDR3 runs 15 residues. V was cut by 8 bases and J by 2 bases, with 17 bases left in between. Germline V CDR1 and CDR2: MDHEN, SYDVKM. CDR3 nucleotides: TGTGCCAGCTCGTACCACCGGGACAACACAGATACGCAGTATTTT. Its translation: CASSYHRDNTDTQYF.

The gene calls are TRBV7-2 and TRBJ2-7, with D maybe TRBD1 (6 bases). From germline, CDR1 is SGHTA and CDR2 FQGNSA. Trimming shortened V by 5 bases and J by 4 bases, and 9 bases separated the two germline ends. There are 12 residues in the CDR3. The CDR3 sequence is CASSTTGYEQYF. The CDR3 DNA reads as TGTGCCAGCAGCACCACAGGGTACGAGCAGTACTTC.

The chain links TRBV6-6 to TRBJ2-3; D is unclear. CDR3 size: 14 residues. Per the germline V gene, CDR1 is MNHNY and CDR2 is SVGAGI (reference sequence). Deletions cut 2 bases from V and 0 bases from J, with 6 bases between. This CDR3 is CASSYPQSTDTQYF. In DNA form, the CDR3 reads TGTGCCAGCAGTTACCCGCAGAGCACAGATACGCAGTATTTT.

This chain joins TRBV28 and TRBJ1-5; 9 nucleotides align to TRBD1. There are 15 residues in the CDR3. The germline V gene has CDR1 MDHEN and CDR2 SYDVKM. The V segment lost 6 bases and the J segment 4 bases; nucleotides outside the gene matches: 7. The CDR3 DNA is TGTGCCAGCAGAATACAGGGGGCAAGAAATCAGCCCCAGCATTTT. This translates into CASRIQGARNQPQHF.

The J gene is TRBJ2-3, the V gene TRBV19; D uncertain. The length of the CDR3 is 10 residues. V lost 6 bases to trimming and J lost 7 bases, with 5 bases between them. CDR1 and CDR2 (germline): LNHDA, SQIVND (reference sequence). The CDR3 nucleotides are TGTGCCAGTAGCGGGTATACGCAGTATTTT. Translation gives CASSGYTQYF.

The chain is built from TRBV18 and TRBJ1-1; the match to TRBD1 covers 9 bases. The V gene end was trimmed by 3 bases and the J gene end by 0 bases; junction bases not matched to a gene: 5. CDR3 length: 16 amino acids. Germline-derived CDR1 and CDR2 are KGHSH and LQKENI. The CDR3 protein is CASSPQTGGLNTEAFF. The CDR3 region has the DNA TGTGCCAGCTCACCCCAGACAGGGGGACTGAACACTGAAGCTTTCTTT.

V usage is TRBV19 and J usage is TRBJ2-3, with TRBD1 identical over 10 bases. Unmatched junction bases numbered 6, after V lost 6 bases and J lost 6 bases. The length of the CDR3 is 14 residues. Germline-derived CDR1 and CDR2 are LNHDA and SQIVND (reference sequence). This chain's CDR3 is CASSSTGGRDTQYF. The CDR3 DNA follows: TGTGCCAGTAGCTCGACAGGGGGCAGGGATACGCAGTATTTT.

The V and J genes are TRBV6-5 and TRBJ1-2, with D possibly TRBD1 on 5 matching bases. V dropped 8 bases and J dropped 4 bases, with 14 bases sitting between them. The CDR3 runs 13 residues. CDR1 and CDR2 (germline): MNHEY, SVGAGI. The CDR3 spells CASSSGVSYGYTF. The CDR3 DNA sequence: TGTGCCAGCTCCTCGGGGGTCAGCTATGGCTACACCTTC.

The chain couples TRBV27 to TRBJ2-2; the D gene is possibly TRBD2 (5 bases). Deletions cut 8 bases from V and 3 bases from J, with 25 bases between. Germline-derived CDR1 and CDR2 are MNHEY and SMNVEV (reference sequence). The CDR3 has 18 residues. CDR3 sequence: CASRRWGGFEGDTGELFF. CDR3 DNA sequence: TGTGCCAGCCGGAGGTGGGGTGGATTTGAAGGAGACACCGGGGAGCTGTTTTTT.

A single count supports this clone. The J gene is TRBJ2-1, the V gene TRBV4-2; 11 bases align to TRBD2. Trimming took 3 bases from V and 5 from J; bases not matched to a gene: 9. CDR1 LGHNA and CDR2 YNFKEQ come from the germline V gene. The CDR3 is 17 amino acids. CDR3 sequence: CASSQSPSGGTNNEQFF. In nucleotides, the CDR3 is TGTGCCAGCAGCCAGTCACCTAGCGGGGGGACCAACAATGAGCAGTTCTTC.

The rearrangement joins TRBV6-5 to TRBJ2-7; D is possibly TRBD2 (6 bases). The CDR3 runs 12 residues. V lost 4 bases to trimming and J lost 7 bases, with 11 bases between them. Germline V gene sequence: CDR1 MNHEY, CDR2 SVGAGI. The CDR3 DNA reads TGTGCCAGCAGTTCCCCCGGGGGAGAGCAGTACTTC. Translation gives CASSSPGGEQYF.

CDR3 amino acids: CGHLPRVSEQYV. The CDR3 DNA is TGTGGCCACCTACCCCGAGTCAGCGAGCAGTACGTC. The chain couples TRBV6-5 to TRBJ2-7; D gene ambiguous. This CDR3 region has 12 residues. Germline assignment: CDR1 MNHEY and CDR2 SVGAGI.

V usage is TRBV7-2 and J usage is TRBJ1-5, with D perhaps matching TRBD1 (5 bases). V dropped 1 base and J dropped 2 bases, with 9 bases sitting between them. Looked up from germline, CDR1 is SGHTA and CDR2 is FQGNSA. The CDR3 is 15 residues long. The CDR3 sequence: CASSLGGEGNQPQHF. The DNA for the CDR3 is TGTGCCAGCAGCTTAGGAGGGGAGGGCAATCAGCCCCAGCATTTT.

The chain employs TRBV2 and TRBJ2-3; D is perhaps TRBD1 (5 bases). The ends were cut back, 2 bases at V and 1 base at J, with 13 bases in the middle. The CDR3 totals 16 residues. CDR1 SNHLY and CDR2 FYNNEI come from the germline V gene. The DNA for the CDR3 is TGTGCCAGCAGTGAAAAGGGGCGCGAGGGCACAGATACGCAGTATTTT. It specifies CASSEKGREGTDTQYF.

This clone is a singleton in its sample. This chain uses TRBV10-2 with TRBJ2-5; the D gene is possibly TRBD1 (5 bases). Germline CDR1 WSHSY, CDR2 SAAADI. The CDR3 sequence is 15 residues long. The V gene lost 2 bases and the J gene lost 1 base, with 11 bases spanning the gap. The CDR3 loop reads CASSEAGITQETQYF. The DNA of the CDR3 is TGCGCCAGCAGTGAGGCAGGGATTACCCAAGAGACCCAGTACTTC.

This clone was seen a single time. The chain links TRBV5-1 to TRBJ2-1, with 16 bases that match TRBD2. The CDR3 is 14 amino acids. CDR1 is SGHRS, CDR2 YFSETQ, per germline. The ends lost 4 bases at V and 15 bases at J; junction bases unmatched: 7. This CDR3 is CASSPGTSGGGLFF. Here the CDR3 DNA reads TGCGCCAGCAGCCCCGGGACTAGCGGGGGGGGTCTGTTCTTC.

This clone came up a few times. The chain joins TRBV27 to TRBJ1-2, with 7 positions matching TRBD1. The CDR3 runs to 11 residues. CDR1 and CDR2 (germline): MNHEY, SMNVEV (reference sequence). With 6 bases clipped from V and 8 bases from J, the junction kept 3 bases outside the gene matches. The CDR3 DNA reads TGTGCCAGCAGCCAGGGGGGCGGCTACACCTTC. Translated: CASSQGGGYTF.

Comments on this clone: This same CDR3 is encoded by further DNA sequences in the sample. V gene TRBV7-3 combines with J gene TRBJ1-6, with D unclear. Germline lookup yields CDR1 SGHTA and CDR2 FQGTGA. V lost 5 bases, J lost 6 bases, and 11 bases lay in between. The CDR3 has 14 residues. In nucleotides, the CDR3 is TGTGCCAGCAGCCGTGCGGATGCTAATTCACCCCTCCACTTT. Encoded protein: CASSRADANSPLHF.

The V call is TRBV27, the J call TRBJ1-5; D perhaps matches TRBD1 (6 bases). Trimming took off 3 bases at V and 0 bases at J, with 15 bases between the two ends. This CDR3 region has 17 residues. Per germline, CDR1 MNHEY and CDR2 SMNVEV (reference sequence). The CDR3 here is CASSFIGTQYSNQPQHF. For the CDR3, the DNA is TGTGCCAGCAGTTTCATCGGGACACAGTATAGCAATCAGCCCCAGCATTTT.

The rearrangement joins TRBV6-5 to TRBJ1-2; possibly TRBD1 for D (6 bases). Trimming removed 6 bases from V and 3 bases from J, with 14 bases in between. CDR1 is MNHEY, CDR2 SVGAGI, per germline. This CDR3 contains 14 residues. DNA for the CDR3: TGTGCCAGCAGCCCCGAGGGGGTGCACTATGGCTACACCTTC. This translates into CASSPEGVHYGYTF.

V is TRBV19 and J is TRBJ1-1; 9 bases agree with TRBD1. The germline V gene encodes CDR1 LNHDA and CDR2 SQIVND (reference sequence). The CDR3 contains 14 residues. The junction had 2 bases not matched to a gene; V was cut back by 3 bases and J by 3 bases. The CDR3 spells CASSMRQGDTEAFF. The CDR3, as DNA: TGTGCCAGTAGTATGAGACAGGGGGACACTGAAGCTTTCTTT.

The CDR3 reads CASSSPPGWNSPLHF. The CDR3 nucleotides read TGTGCCAGCAGTTCCCCACCGGGGTGGAATTCACCCCTCCACTTT. The chain uses TRBV27 and TRBJ1-6; D remains unclear. The CDR3 contains 15 residues. Between the trimmed V and J ends, which lost 4 bases and 7 bases, there was a span of 14 bases. In germline, CDR1 is MNHEY, CDR2 SMNVEV (reference sequence).